The entry below gives a single T cell receptor (beta chain) sequence along with its context. Its antigen is undetermined. This CDR3 comprises 19 residues. Germline CDR1 is LNHNV and CDR2 is YYDKDF (reference sequence). The junction had 11 bases not matched to a gene; V was cut back by 0 bases and J by 1 base. The data originate from a study of beta chain features in type 1 diabetes. The study reverse transcribed the entire isolated RNA, so it sequenced expressed TCRB transcripts. Average reads for naive, central memory and regulatory T cell samples were around 4 million. Measured with immunoSEQ multiplex PCR; TCRdb has only the in-frame clones, and not every one. The sample gives roughly 310,000 clones, around 10% of which show up once; around 0.015% is in the top ten. Study conclusions and caveats: Researchers cautioned that cDNA sequencing could over-represent cells with high TCR expression. VDJ junctions sequenced from type 1 diabetes patients showed fewer insertions and more deletions.

Sorting based on CD45RO/CCR7/CD25/CD127/CD95/CD27 separated CD4+ naive, central memory, regulatory and stem cell-like memory cells. The V and J genes are TRBV15 and TRBJ2-1, with 8 bases matching TRBD2. The TCR comes from a woman aged 30 to 39 in good health. The sequenced sample consisted of naive CD4+ T cells from blood. The CDR3 loop is CATSRDPVVAGRSYNEQFF. CDR3 nucleotides: TGTGCCACCAGCAGAGATCCTGTGGTAGCGGGGCGGTCCTACAATGAGCAGTTCTTC.